The 6 T cell receptor beta chains below all came from one sample that was sequenced in a study of cytomegalovirus exposure and HLA in healthy donors. The PCR was carried out with 60 Vbeta primers and 13 Jbeta primers. Repertoires were generated with immunoSEQ multiplex PCR, while TCRdb's copy carries only in-frame clones and drops some. The sample consists of around 150,000 clones, roughly 79% of them appearing once. Sequencing was performed on PBMCs. The receptors were gathered from a woman aged 30 to 39 in good health and CMV-seronegative.

CDR3 DNA: TGTGCCAGTAGTCCCCCCGGGACAGCTGTCATCTATGGCTACACCTTC. Its translation: CASSPPGTAVIYGYTF. The chain has TRBV19 and TRBJ1-2; 7 nucleotides agree with TRBD1. CDR1 and CDR2 (germline): LNHDA, SQIVND (reference sequence). V lost 5 bases to trimming and J lost 4 bases; unmatched junction nucleotides: 13. This CDR3 comprises 16 residues.

The rearrangement uses TRBV7-9 and TRBJ1-2; a possible D gene is TRBD1 (5 bases). This CDR3 spans 14 amino acids. Germline values: CDR1 SEHNR, CDR2 FQNEAQ (reference sequence). Trimming took 3 bases from V and 0 from J, leaving 8 bases between them. CDR3 protein: CASSFTTANYGYTF. CDR3 DNA: TGTGCCAGCAGCTTTACGACAGCTAACTATGGCTACACCTTC.

The chain is built from TRBV6-1 and TRBJ1-5; 12 nucleotides align to TRBD1. V dropped 6 bases and J dropped 9; count of bases not matched to a gene: 3. The CDR3 consists of 13 residues. Germline V gene data show CDR1 as MNHNS and CDR2 as SASEGT. The CDR3 loop reads CASRRDRGRPQHF. The CDR3 DNA sequence: TGTGCCAGCAGAAGGGACAGGGGGCGGCCCCAGCATTTT.

This clone was counted a few times. The chain employs TRBV25-1 and TRBJ1-2, with TRBD1 as a possible D gene (5 bases). Trimming removed 4 bases from V and 7 bases from J, with 13 bases in between. This CDR3 region has 13 residues. Germline CDR1 and CDR2: MGHDK and SYGVNS. The CDR3 region has the DNA TGTGCCAGCAGTGTCGGGGGTTCGGCTGGCTACACCTTC. Its translation is CASSVGGSAGYTF.

The CDR3 DNA is TGTGCCAGCAGTTACGAGCCCGCCAGGCCTGAAGCTTTCTTT. Its translation is CASSYEPARPEAFF. The chain links TRBV6-6 to TRBJ1-1; no reliable D call. There are 14 residues in the CDR3. The V gene's germline CDR1 is MNHNY and CDR2 SVGAGI (reference sequence). V dropped 2 bases and J dropped 6 bases, with 13 bases sitting between them.

The gene calls are TRBV14 and TRBJ1-6, with D unclear. The germline gives CDR1 SGHDN, CDR2 FVKESK. The CDR3 spans 13 residues. V was trimmed by 4 bases and J by 7 bases, leaving 8 bases between them. The CDR3 region has the DNA TGTGCCAGCAGCCCACATCAGAATTCACCCCTCCACTTT. As protein: CASSPHQNSPLHF.